The next 10 T cell receptor beta chains were all read from a single sample in a study of blood T cell repertoires in COVID-19. Generated by immunoSEQ multiplex PCR, the TCRdb table keeps only in-frame clones and is missing some. The data contain about 64,000 clones, around 85% of them singletons. The sample comprised peripheral blood. Receptors were obtained from a human donor in a cohort sampled during active COVID-19.

Note on this clone: A read error may produce the germline difference seen at one junction end. This sequence joins TRBV7-7 and TRBJ2-1, with D perhaps TRBD2 (5 bases). Germline V gene data show CDR1 as SSHAT and CDR2 as FNYEAQ (reference sequence). CDR3 length: 15 residues. CDR3 loop: CASSLTGSVNNEQFF. The CDR3 nucleotides are TGTGCTAGCAGCTTAACGGGGTCGGTGAACAATGAGCAGTTCTTC.

The chain links TRBV28 to TRBJ2-7; 9 positions match TRBD2. The trim removed 6 bases at V and 4 bases at J, leaving 4 bases unmatched. The germline CDR1 and CDR2 sequences are MDHEN and SYDVKM. The CDR3 is 13 amino acids. CDR3 region: CASRLSGRYEQYF. Written as DNA, the CDR3 is TGTGCCAGCAGATTGAGCGGGAGGTACGAGCAGTACTTC.

The DNA for the CDR3 is TGTGCCAGCAGACCTAGACAGGGGCGGTCTGAAGCTTTCTTT. Translation: CASRPRQGRSEAFF. The genes are TRBV27 and TRBJ1-1; 8 positions match TRBD1. Per the germline V gene, CDR1 is MNHEY and CDR2 is SMNVEV (reference sequence). V was clipped by 6 bases and J by 6 bases; unmatched bases: 9. This CDR3 region has 14 residues.

The DNA of the CDR3 is TGTGCCATCATGGAGTTTGGTGAGCAGTTCTTC. Its protein is CAIMEFGEQFF. The J gene is TRBJ2-1, the V gene TRBV10-3, with no clear D. Trimming stripped 7 bases from V and 9 bases from J, with 10 bases between. CDR3 length: 11 residues. Germline CDR1 reads ENHRY; CDR2 reads SYGVKD.

The V call is TRBV7-9, the J call TRBJ1-2; 11 positions match TRBD1. Trimming took 3 bases from V and 5 from J; bases not matched to a gene: 2. CDR1 SEHNR and CDR2 FQNEAQ come from the germline V gene (reference sequence). The CDR3 has 14 amino acids. In DNA form, the CDR3 reads TGTGCCAGCAGCTTCGGGACAGGGGGGTATGGCTACACCTTC. This translates into CASSFGTGGYGYTF.

The chain has TRBV3-1 (or the pseudogene TRBV3-2) and TRBJ2-2; 9 nucleotides agree with TRBD2. The V and J ends lost 2 bases and 5 bases, in that order; junction bases with no gene match: 12. The V gene's germline CDR1 is LGHDT and CDR2 YNNKEL (reference sequence). The CDR3 loop spans 18 amino acids. The CDR3 nucleotides are TGTGCCAGCAGCCAACAAGACCTAGCGGGAATTGTTACCGGGGAGCTGTTTTTT. It yields the protein CASSQQDLAGIVTGELFF.

The chain links TRBV2 to TRBJ2-1; perhaps TRBD2 as D (6 bases). Trimming removed 7 bases from V and 2 bases from J, with 15 bases in between. From germline, CDR1 is SNHLY and CDR2 FYNNEI. The CDR3 covers 15 residues. The CDR3 sequence: CASKISGLTYNEQFF. The CDR3 region has the DNA TGTGCCAGCAAGATCTCGGGACTGACCTACAATGAGCAGTTCTTC.

This sequence joins TRBV4-1 and TRBJ2-7; D is perhaps TRBD2 (6 bases). Looked up from germline, CDR1 is MGHRA and CDR2 is YSYEKL. The V and J ends lost 0 bases and 6 bases respectively, with 9 bases between them. The length of the CDR3 is 13 residues. The CDR3 nucleotides read TGCGCCAGCAGCCAAGATACCGGGGGCGAGCAGTACTTC. This gives the protein CASSQDTGGEQYF.

V and J are TRBV6-6 and TRBJ1-3; D ambiguous. The V end lost 4 bases, the J end lost 0 bases, and 10 bases lay between the germline ends. The CDR3 totals 15 residues. Per germline, CDR1 MNHNY and CDR2 SVGAGI (reference sequence). CDR3 amino acids: CASSSGVTSGNTIYF. The CDR3 coding sequence is TGTGCCAGCAGTTCCGGGGTAACCTCTGGAAACACCATATATTTT.

The chain couples TRBV6-5 to TRBJ2-5; D not resolved. The CDR3 consists of 13 residues. Trimming cost V 5 bases and J 1 base, with 8 bases left between them. Germline CDR1 and CDR2: MNHEY and SVGAGI. CDR3 residues: CASSPGIQETQYF. In DNA, the CDR3 is TGTGCCAGCAGTCCAGGAATCCAAGAGACCCAGTACTTC.